A selection of T cell receptor beta chains follows, all from one sample in a study of CD8+CD57+ T cells in acquired aplastic anemia. MiXCR, applied by TCRdb to the reads, yields one record per CDR3 protein. This sample yields 160,000 or so distinct CDR3 sequences, of which around half are seen a single time; roughly 3.5% belongs to the top ten. The sequenced sample consisted of sorted CD4+, CD8+, or CD8+CD57+ T cells (not recorded which) from PBMCs. The receptors here all came from a human donor with aplastic anemia. CDR3s include the opening cysteine and the closing phenylalanine or tryptophan. The D gene is left open where the match is weak. Size values are once, few and many counts, or a class for expanded clones, and some rows have none.

V gene	J gene	clone size	D gene	CDR3 protein	CDR3 DNA
TRBV20-1	TRBJ2-1	many	NA	CSATTMTPQQFF	TGCAGTGCTACGACCATGACACCCCAGCAGTTCTTC
TRBV7-8	TRBJ1-2	many	NA	CASSRSQGTYGYTF	TGTGCCAGCAGCCGAAGCCAGGGTACCTATGGCTACACCTTC
TRBV7-9	TRBJ2-1	NA	NA	CASSWGRDQFF	TGTGCCAGCAGCTGGGGACGGGACCAGTTCTTC
TRBV15	TRBJ1-4	NA	NA	CATSLRREKLFF	TGTGCCACCAGCTTGAGAAGAGAAAAACTGTTTTTT
TRBV2	TRBJ2-3	NA	NA	CASSWAASTDTQYF	TGTGCCAGCAGCTGGGCGGCTAGCACAGATACGCAGTATTTT
TRBV2	TRBJ2-7	NA	TRBD1	CASSEVGQAYEQYF	TGTGCCAGCAGTGAAGTCGGACAGGCCTACGAGCAGTACTTC
TRBV6-1	TRBJ2-7	NA	NA	CASRTPGTDYEQYF	TGTGCCAGCAGAACCCCCGGGACGGACTACGAGCAGTACTTC
TRBV2	TRBJ1-6	many	NA	CASTETEHGSPLHF	TGTGCCAGCACCGAAACCGAACATGGGTCACCCCTCCACTTT
TRBV20-1	TRBJ1-6	NA	TRBD1	CSAGGQGALNSPLHF	TGCAGTGCGGGGGGACAGGGGGCGTTAAATTCACCCCTCCACTTT
TRBV7-2	TRBJ1-6	many	NA	CASSPRLRDSPLHF	TGTGCCAGCAGCCCCCGGCTGAGGGATTCACCCCTCCACTTT
TRBV7-2	TRBJ1-1	many	NA	CASSLRTANTEAFF	TGTGCCAGCAGCTTAAGGACAGCCAACACTGAAGCTTTCTTT
TRBV7-2	TRBJ2-3	NA	NA	CASSFSTDTRYF	TGTGCCAGCAGCTTTAGCACAGATACGCGGTATTTT
TRBV5-5	TRBJ1-6	NA	TRBD1	CASSHTGTGESPLHF	TGTGCCAGCAGCCACACCGGGACAGGGGAATCACCCCTCCACTTT
TRBV7-9	TRBJ2-7	few	NA	CASSLVVSYEQYF	TGTGCCAGCAGCTTAGTGGTATCCTACGAGCAGTACTTC
TRBV7-2	TRBJ1-2	many	TRBD1	CASSSGQGANYGYTF	TGTGCCAGCAGCTCCGGACAGGGGGCGAACTATGGCTACACCTTC
TRBV7-9	TRBJ2-1	many	NA	CASSSSAPSSYNEQFF	TGTGCCAGCAGTTCTAGCGCCCCGAGCTCCTACAATGAGCAGTTCTTC
TRBV12-3/TRBV12-4	TRBJ1-1	many	NA	CASTLHMNTEAFF	TGTGCCAGCACCCTTCACATGAACACTGAAGCTTTCTTT
TRBV7-6	TRBJ2-5	NA	TRBD1	CASSLTGVLPETQYF	TGTGCCAGCAGCTTGACAGGGGTTCTTCCGGAGACCCAGTACTTC
TRBV19	TRBJ2-3	NA	TRBD2	CASSKVSGRTDTQYF	TGTGCCAGTAGTAAGGTTAGCGGGAGAACAGATACGCAGTATTTT
TRBV15	TRBJ1-2	NA	TRBD1	CATSRLGQGTYGYTF	TGTGCCACCAGCAGACTAGGACAGGGGACCTATGGCTACACCTTC
TRBV7-8	TRBJ2-1	NA	NA	CASSLGLALYNEQFF	TGTGCCAGCAGCTTAGGATTAGCGTTGTACAATGAGCAGTTCTTC
TRBV9	TRBJ1-5	NA	NA	CASSVDRNQPQHF	TGTGCCAGCAGCGTAGATAGGAATCAGCCCCAGCATTTT
TRBV24-1	TRBJ1-2	NA	TRBD1	CATSDSPPAGGGYTF	TGTGCCACCAGTGATTCCCCCCCGGCAGGGGGAGGCTACACCTTC
TRBV2	TRBJ2-3	NA	NA	CASMGPPDTDTQYF	TGTGCCAGCATGGGGCCTCCAGACACAGATACGCAGTATTTT
TRBV10-3	TRBJ2-7	NA	NA	CAISVSSWATVAYEQYF	TGTGCCATCAGTGTCAGTTCGTGGGCGACGGTGGCCTACGAGCAGTACTTC
TRBV7-9	TRBJ2-7	once	TRBD1	CASSLDRVEQYF	TGTGCCAGCAGCTTGGACAGGGTCGAGCAGTACTTC
TRBV5-4	TRBJ2-5	NA	NA	CASSLDRAQETQYF	TGTGCCAGCAGCTTGGACAGGGCCCAAGAGACCCAGTACTTC
TRBV25-1	TRBJ1-2	many	NA	CASSAHGRDGYTF	TGTGCCAGCAGTGCCCACGGTCGTGATGGCTACACCTTC
TRBV29-1	TRBJ2-7	many	TRBD1	CSVGTDLYEQYF	TGCAGCGTGGGGACAGACTTATACGAGCAGTACTTC
TRBV7-9	TRBJ2-3	NA	NA	CASSHSASTDTQYF	TGTGCCAGCAGCCACTCAGCCTCAACAGATACGCAGTATTTT
TRBV7-2	TRBJ2-7	NA	NA	CASRLARGSYEQYF	TGTGCCAGCAGATTAGCCCGGGGATCTTACGAGCAGTACTTC
TRBV5-1	TRBJ2-1	once	TRBD1	CASSLRTGASNEQFF	TGCGCCAGCAGCTTGAGAACAGGGGCAAGCAATGAGCAGTTCTTC
TRBV6-1	TRBJ1-5	NA	NA	CASRPWSYSNQPQHF	TGTGCCAGCAGGCCTTGGAGTTATAGCAATCAGCCCCAGCATTTT
TRBV19	TRBJ1-2	medium-sized	NA	CASSPQGNYGYTF	TGTGCCAGCAGTCCACAAGGGAACTATGGCTACACCTTC
TRBV10-3	TRBJ2-1	once	NA	CAISDEGVSSYNEQFF	TGTGCCATCAGTGACGAGGGGGTCAGCTCCTACAATGAGCAGTTCTTC
TRBV2	TRBJ2-5	many	TRBD1	CASSSHDREETQYF	TGTGCCAGCAGCTCCCACGACAGGGAAGAGACCCAGTACTTC
TRBV10-3	TRBJ2-3	NA	NA	CAIKMGTDTQYF	TGTGCCATAAAGATGGGGACAGATACGCAGTATTTT
TRBV4-2	TRBJ2-1	NA	NA	CASSQERGESSYNEQFF	TGTGCCAGCAGCCAAGAGAGGGGGGAGAGCTCCTACAATGAGCAGTTCTTC
TRBV7-2	TRBJ2-7	NA	TRBD1	CASSWNGQGPYEQYF	TGTGCCAGCAGTTGGAACGGACAGGGCCCCTACGAGCAGTACTTC
TRBV20-1	TRBJ2-1	many	TRBD2	CSAMSTSGDNEQFF	TGCAGTGCTATGTCGACTAGCGGGGACAATGAGCAGTTCTTC
TRBV10-2	TRBJ2-7	NA	NA	CASSESITYEQYF	TGCGCCAGCAGTGAGTCTATAACCTACGAGCAGTACTTC
TRBV11-2	TRBJ2-7	NA	TRBD1	CASSLNTGVWAYEQYF	TGTGCCAGCAGCCTAAACACAGGGGTATGGGCCTACGAGCAGTACTTC